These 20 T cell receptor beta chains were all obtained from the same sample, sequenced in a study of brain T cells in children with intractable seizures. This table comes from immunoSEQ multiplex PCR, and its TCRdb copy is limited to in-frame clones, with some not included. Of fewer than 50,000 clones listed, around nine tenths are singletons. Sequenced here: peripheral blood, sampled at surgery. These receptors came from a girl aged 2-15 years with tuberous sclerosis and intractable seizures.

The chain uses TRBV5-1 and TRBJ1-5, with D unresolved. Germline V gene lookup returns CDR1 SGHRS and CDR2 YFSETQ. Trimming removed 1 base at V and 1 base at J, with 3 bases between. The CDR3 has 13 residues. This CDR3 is CASSLTSNQPQHF. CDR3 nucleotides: TGCGCCAGCAGCTTGACCAGCAATCAGCCCCAGCATTTT.

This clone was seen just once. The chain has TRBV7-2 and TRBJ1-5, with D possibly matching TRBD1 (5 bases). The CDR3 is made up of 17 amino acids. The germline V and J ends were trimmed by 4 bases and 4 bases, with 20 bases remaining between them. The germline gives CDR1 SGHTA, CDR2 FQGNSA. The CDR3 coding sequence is TGTGCCAGCAGCTCCGGCAGGGAGAGGGGCGATAATCAGCCCCAGCATTTT. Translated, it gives CASSSGRERGDNQPQHF.

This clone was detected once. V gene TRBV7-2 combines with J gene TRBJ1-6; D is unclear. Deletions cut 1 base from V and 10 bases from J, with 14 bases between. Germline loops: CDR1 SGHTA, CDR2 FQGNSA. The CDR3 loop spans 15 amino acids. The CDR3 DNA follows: TGTGCCAGCAGCTTAGTCAGGATGATGGGCTCACCCCTCCACTTT. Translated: CASSLVRMMGSPLHF.

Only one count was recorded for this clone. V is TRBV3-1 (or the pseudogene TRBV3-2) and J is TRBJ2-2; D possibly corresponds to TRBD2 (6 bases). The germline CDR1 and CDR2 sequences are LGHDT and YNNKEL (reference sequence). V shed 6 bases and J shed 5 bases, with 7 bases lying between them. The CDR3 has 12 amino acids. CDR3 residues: CASSGGTGELFF. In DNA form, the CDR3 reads TGTGCCAGCAGTGGAGGGACCGGGGAGCTGTTTTTT.

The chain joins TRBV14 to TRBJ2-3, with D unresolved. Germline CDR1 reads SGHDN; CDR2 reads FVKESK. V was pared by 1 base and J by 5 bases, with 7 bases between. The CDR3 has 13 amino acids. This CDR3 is CASSQVFRDTQYF. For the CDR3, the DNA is TGTGCCAGCAGCCAAGTATTTCGAGATACGCAGTATTTT.

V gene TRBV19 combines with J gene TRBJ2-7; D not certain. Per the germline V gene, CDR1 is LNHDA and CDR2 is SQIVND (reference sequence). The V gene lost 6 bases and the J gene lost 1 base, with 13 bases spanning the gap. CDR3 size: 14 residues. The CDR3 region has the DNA TGTGCCAGTAGACACAGCGTTGGGTCCTACGAGCAGTACGTC. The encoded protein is CASRHSVGSYEQYV.

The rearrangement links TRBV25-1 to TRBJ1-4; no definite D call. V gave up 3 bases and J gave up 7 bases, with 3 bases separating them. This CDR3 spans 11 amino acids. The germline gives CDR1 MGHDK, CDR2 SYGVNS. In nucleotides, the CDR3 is TGTGCCAGCAGTGACATTGAAAAACTGTTTTTT. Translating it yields CASSDIEKLFF.

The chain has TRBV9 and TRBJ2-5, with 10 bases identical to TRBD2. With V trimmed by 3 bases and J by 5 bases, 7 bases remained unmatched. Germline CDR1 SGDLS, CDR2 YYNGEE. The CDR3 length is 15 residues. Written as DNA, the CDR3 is TGTGCCAGCAGCGGGACTAGCGGAGCATGGGAGACCCAGTACTTC. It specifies CASSGTSGAWETQYF.

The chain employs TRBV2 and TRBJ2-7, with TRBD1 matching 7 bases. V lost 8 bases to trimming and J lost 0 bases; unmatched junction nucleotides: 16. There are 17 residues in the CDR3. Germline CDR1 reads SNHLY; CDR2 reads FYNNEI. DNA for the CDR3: TGTGCCAGCGACTGGAAATCCGGGACAGCGATCTCCTACGAGCAGTACTTC. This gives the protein CASDWKSGTAISYEQYF.

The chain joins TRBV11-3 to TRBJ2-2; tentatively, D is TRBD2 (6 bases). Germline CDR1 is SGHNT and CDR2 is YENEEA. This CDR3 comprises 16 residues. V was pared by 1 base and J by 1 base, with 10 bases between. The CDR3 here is CASSLGGRMNTGELFF. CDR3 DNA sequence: TGTGCCAGCAGCTTAGGGGGGAGGATGAACACCGGGGAGCTGTTTTTT.

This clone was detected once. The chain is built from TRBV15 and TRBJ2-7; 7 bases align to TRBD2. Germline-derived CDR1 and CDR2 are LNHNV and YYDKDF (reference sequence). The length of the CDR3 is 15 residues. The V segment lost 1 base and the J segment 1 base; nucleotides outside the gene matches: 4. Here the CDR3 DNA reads TGTGCCACCAGCAGAGGCGGGGGTGGGTCCTACGAGCAGTACTTC. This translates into CATSRGGGGSYEQYF.

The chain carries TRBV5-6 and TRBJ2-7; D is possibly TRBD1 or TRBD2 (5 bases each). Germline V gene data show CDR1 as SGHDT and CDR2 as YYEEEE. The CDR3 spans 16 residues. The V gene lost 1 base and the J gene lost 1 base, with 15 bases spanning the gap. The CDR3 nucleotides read TGTGCCAGCAGCTTGCGGGGCAGGGAATCGTCCTACGAGCAGTACTTC. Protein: CASSLRGRESSYEQYF.

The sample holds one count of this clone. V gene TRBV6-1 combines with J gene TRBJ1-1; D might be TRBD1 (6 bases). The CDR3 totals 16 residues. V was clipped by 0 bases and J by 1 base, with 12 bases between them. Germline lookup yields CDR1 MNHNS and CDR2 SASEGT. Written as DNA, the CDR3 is TGTGCCAGCAGTGAAGCGCAGGGGTTAAAGAACACTGAAGCTTTCTTT. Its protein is CASSEAQGLKNTEAFF.

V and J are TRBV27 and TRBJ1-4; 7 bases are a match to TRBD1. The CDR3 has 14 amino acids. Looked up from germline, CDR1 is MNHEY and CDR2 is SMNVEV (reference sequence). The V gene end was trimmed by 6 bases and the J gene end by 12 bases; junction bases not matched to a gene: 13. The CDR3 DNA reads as TGTGCCAGCAGCCCAAGACAGGGAACATTAGAACTGTTTTTT. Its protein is CASSPRQGTLELFF.

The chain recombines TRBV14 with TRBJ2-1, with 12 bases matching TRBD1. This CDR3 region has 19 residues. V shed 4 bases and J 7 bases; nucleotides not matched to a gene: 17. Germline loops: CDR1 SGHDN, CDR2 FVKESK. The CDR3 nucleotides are TGTGCCAGCAGCCGACCGGGACAGGGGGCGCAGAGGGTCGGGAATGAGCAGTTCTTC. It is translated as CASSRPGQGAQRVGNEQFF.

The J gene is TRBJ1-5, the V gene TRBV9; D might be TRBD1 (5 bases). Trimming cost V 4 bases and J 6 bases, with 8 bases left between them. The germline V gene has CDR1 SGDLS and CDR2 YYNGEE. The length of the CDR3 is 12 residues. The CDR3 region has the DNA TGTGCCAGCAGCTCAGGGAGTCAGCCCCAGCATTTT. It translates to CASSSGSQPQHF.

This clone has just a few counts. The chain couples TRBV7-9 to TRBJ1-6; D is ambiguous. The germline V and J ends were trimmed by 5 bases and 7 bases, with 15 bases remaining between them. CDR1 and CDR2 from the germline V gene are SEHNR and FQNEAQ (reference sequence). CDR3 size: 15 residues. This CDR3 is CASSDKGNRNSPLHF. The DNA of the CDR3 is TGTGCCAGCAGCGACAAAGGGAATCGGAATTCACCCCTCCACTTT.

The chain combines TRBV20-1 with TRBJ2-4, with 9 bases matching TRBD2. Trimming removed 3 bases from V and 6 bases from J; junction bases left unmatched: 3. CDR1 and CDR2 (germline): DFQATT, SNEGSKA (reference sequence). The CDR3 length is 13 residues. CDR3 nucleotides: TGCAGTGCTAGTCGTAGCGGGGGAAACATTCAGTACTTC. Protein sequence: CSASRSGGNIQYF.

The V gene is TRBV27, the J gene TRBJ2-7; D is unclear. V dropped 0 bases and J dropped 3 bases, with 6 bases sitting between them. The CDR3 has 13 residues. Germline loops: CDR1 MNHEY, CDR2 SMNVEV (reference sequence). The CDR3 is CASSLSAGYEQYV. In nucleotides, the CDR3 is TGTGCCAGCAGTTTATCGGCAGGCTACGAGCAGTACGTC.

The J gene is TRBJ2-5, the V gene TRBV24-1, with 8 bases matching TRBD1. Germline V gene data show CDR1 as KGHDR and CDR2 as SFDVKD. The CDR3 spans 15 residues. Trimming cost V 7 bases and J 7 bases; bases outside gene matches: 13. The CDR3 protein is CATSTGTGIWGTQYF. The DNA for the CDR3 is TGTGCCACCAGCACCGGGACAGGAATATGGGGGACCCAGTACTTC.